The clone carrying this T cell receptor beta chain showed up just a few times. Its matching antigen is unknown. The junction does not match germline at one end; this may be a read error. Measured with immunoSEQ multiplex PCR; TCRdb has only the in-frame clones, and not every one. The repertoire has around 300,000 clones, less than 90% of them found once; the top ten carry about 11%. The data were obtained in a study of Ad26.COV2.S vaccination and SARS-CoV-2 variants. Overall study context: Ad26.COV2.S, an intramuscular injection, was given once or twice 56 days apart.

The study, taken as a whole, reports: Higher spike-specific TCR breadth was found in vaccine recipients than in placebo recipients.

Treatment indicated: about 20 received Ad26.COV2.S at low or high dose, single or two shots; about 5 received placebo; per-sample allocation not given. Collection of samples fell on day 63 after the first vaccine or placebo injection. Adults aged 18-55 years in Boston included the donor. An Ad26 vector that expressed Wuhan-strain SARS-CoV-2 spike constituted the vaccine. Sample: peripheral blood, taken in a trial of Ad26.COV2.S vaccine versus placebo. This clonotype originated in a person aged 18-60 years who received the Ad26.COV2.S COVID-19 vaccine or a placebo.

The CDR3 region has the DNA TGTGCCTGGAGATCCGGGACTAGCGGGAGGACAAACTTC. It translates to CAWRSGTSGRTNF. This chain links TRBV30 with TRBJ2-7; 15 nucleotides match TRBD2. This CDR3 has 13 residues. CDR1 is GTSNPN and CDR2 is SVGIG in the germline V gene (reference sequence).